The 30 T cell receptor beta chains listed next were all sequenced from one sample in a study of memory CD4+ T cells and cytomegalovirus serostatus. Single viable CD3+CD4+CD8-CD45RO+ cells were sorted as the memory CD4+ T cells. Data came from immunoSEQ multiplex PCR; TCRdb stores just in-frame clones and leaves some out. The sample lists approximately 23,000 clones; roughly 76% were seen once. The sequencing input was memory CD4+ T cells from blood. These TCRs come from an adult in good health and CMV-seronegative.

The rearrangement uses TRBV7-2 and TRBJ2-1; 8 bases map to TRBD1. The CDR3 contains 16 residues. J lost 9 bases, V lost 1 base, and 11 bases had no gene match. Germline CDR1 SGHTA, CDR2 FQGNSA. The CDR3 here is CASSLVGGQGAGEQFF. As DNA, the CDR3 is TGTGCCAGCAGCTTAGTCGGCGGTCAGGGGGCGGGTGAGCAGTTCTTC.

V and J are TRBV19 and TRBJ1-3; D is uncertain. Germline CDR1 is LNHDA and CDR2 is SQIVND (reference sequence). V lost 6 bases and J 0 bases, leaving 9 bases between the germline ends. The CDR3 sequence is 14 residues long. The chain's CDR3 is CASRPLSSGNTIYF. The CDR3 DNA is TGTGCCAGTAGACCGCTGAGCTCTGGAAACACCATATATTTT. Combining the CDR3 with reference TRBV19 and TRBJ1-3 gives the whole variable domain DGGITQSPKYLFRKEGQNVTLSCEQNLNHDAMYWYRQDPGQGLRLIYYSQIVNDFQKGDIAEGYSVSREKKESFPLTVTSAQKNPTAFYLCASRPLSSGNTIYFGEGSWLTVV.

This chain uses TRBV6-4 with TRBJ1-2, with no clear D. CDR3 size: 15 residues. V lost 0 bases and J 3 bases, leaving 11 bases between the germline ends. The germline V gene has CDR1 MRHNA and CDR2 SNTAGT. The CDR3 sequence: CASSDSRTGDYGYTF. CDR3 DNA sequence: TGTGCCAGCAGTGACTCGAGAACCGGAGACTATGGCTACACCTTC.

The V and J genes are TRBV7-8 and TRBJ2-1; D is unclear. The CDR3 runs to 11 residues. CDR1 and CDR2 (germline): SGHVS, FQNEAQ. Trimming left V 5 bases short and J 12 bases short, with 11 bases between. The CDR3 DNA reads TGTGCCAGCAGCCCCGGAGAGTTGCAGTTCTTC. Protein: CASSPGELQFF.

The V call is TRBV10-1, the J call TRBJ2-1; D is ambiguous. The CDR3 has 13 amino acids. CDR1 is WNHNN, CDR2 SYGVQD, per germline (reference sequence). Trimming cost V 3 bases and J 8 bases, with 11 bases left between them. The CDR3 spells CASSDRVGDEQFF. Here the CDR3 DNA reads TGCGCCAGCAGTGACCGAGTCGGCGATGAGCAGTTCTTC.

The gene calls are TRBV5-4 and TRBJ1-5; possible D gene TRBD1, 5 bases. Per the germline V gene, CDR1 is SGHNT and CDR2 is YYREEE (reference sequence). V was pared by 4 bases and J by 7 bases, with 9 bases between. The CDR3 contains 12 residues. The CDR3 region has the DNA TGTGCCAGCAGCCAGCAGGGACAGCCCCAGCATTTT. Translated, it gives CASSQQGQPQHF.

The CDR3 DNA is TGTGCCAGCAGCCGTCGACTAGCGGGGGGGTTGACAGATACGCAGTATTTT. Encoded protein: CASSRRLAGGLTDTQYF. V and J are TRBV11-2 and TRBJ2-3, with 14 bases fitting TRBD2. From germline, CDR1 is SGHAT and CDR2 FQNNGV. The ends lost 5 bases at V and 3 bases at J; junction bases unmatched: 7. The CDR3 has 17 residues.

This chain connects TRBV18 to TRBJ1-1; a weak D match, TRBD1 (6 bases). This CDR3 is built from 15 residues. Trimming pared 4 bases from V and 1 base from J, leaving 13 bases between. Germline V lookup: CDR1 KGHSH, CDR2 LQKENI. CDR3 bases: TGTGCCAGCTCACGCTCCAGGGGCGAGAACACTGAAGCTTTCTTT. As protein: CASSRSRGENTEAFF.

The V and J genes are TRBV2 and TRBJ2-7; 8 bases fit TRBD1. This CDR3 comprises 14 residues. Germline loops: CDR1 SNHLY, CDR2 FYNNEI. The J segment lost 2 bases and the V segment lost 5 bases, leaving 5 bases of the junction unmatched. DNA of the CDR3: TGTGCCAGCAGTAAGACAGGGGATACCTACGAGCAGTACTTC. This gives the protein CASSKTGDTYEQYF.

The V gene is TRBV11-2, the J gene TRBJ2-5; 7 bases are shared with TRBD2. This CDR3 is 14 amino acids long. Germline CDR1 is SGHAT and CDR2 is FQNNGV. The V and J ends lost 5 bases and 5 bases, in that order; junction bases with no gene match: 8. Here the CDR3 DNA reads TGTGCCAGCAGCCCGACGGGACTACTTGAGACCCAGTACTTC. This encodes CASSPTGLLETQYF. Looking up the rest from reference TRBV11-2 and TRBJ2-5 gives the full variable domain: EAGVAQSPRYKIIEKRQSVAFWCNPISGHATLYWYQQILGQGPKLLIQFQNNGVVDDSQLPKDRFSAERLKGVDSTLKIQPAKLEDSAVYLCASSPTGLLETQYFGPGTRLLVL.

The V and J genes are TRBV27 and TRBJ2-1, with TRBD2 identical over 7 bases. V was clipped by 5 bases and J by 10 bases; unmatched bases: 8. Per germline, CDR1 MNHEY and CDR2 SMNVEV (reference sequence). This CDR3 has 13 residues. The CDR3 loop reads CASSRPPLAEQFF. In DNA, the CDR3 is TGTGCCAGCAGTCGCCCCCCACTAGCGGAGCAGTTCTTC.

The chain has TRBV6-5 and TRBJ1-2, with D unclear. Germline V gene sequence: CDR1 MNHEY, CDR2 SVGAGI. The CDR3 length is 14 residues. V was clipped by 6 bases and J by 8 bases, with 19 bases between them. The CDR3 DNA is TGTGCCAGCAGCCAGACCCCCCCCTTAGGAGGCTACACCTTC. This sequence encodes CASSQTPPLGGYTF.

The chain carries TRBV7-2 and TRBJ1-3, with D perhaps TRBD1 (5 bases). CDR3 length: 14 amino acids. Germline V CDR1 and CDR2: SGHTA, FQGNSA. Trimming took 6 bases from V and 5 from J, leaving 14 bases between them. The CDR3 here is CASREKGLRNTIYF. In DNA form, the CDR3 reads TGTGCCAGCAGAGAGAAGGGGCTCAGAAACACCATATATTTT.

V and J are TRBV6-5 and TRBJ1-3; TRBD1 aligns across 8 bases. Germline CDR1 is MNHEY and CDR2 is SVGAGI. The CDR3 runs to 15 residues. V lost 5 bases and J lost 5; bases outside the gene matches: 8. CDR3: CASSTDRGTRNTIYF. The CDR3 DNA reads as TGTGCCAGCAGTACTGACAGGGGAACAAGAAACACCATATATTTT.

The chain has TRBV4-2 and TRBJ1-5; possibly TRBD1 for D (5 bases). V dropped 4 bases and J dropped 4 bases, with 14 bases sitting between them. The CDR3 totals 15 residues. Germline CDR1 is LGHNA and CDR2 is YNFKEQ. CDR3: CASSLDPGQNQPQHF. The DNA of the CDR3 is TGTGCCAGCAGCCTAGACCCAGGGCAAAATCAGCCCCAGCATTTT.

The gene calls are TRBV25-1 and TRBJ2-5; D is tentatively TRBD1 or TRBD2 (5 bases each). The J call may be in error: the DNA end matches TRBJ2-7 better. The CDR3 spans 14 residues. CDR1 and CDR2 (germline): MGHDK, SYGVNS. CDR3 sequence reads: CASSDGAGRGEQYF. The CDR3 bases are TGTGCCAGCAGTGATGGGGCGGGTCGGGGCGAGCAGTACTTC.

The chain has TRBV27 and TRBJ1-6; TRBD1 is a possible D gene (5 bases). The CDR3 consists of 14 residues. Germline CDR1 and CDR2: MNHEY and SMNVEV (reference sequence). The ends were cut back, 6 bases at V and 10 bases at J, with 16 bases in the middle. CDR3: CASRTGRSDSPLHF. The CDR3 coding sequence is TGTGCCAGCAGGACGGGACGAAGTGACTCACCCCTCCACTTT.

Here the CDR3 reads CASSPQGQGTGTGELFF. Written as DNA, the CDR3 is TGTGCCAGCTCACCACAGGGACAGGGGACGGGCACCGGGGAGCTGTTTTTT. The chain carries TRBV18 and TRBJ2-2; 10 nucleotides match TRBD1. This CDR3 contains 17 residues. Germline loops: CDR1 KGHSH, CDR2 LQKENI. V trimming: 1 base; J trimming: 4 bases; junction bases outside the gene matches: 6.

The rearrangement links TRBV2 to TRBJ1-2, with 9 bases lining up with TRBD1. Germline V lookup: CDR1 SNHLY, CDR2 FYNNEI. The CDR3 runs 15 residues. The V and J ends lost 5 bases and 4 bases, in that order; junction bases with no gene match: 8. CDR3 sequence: CASSPTGGAVYGYTF. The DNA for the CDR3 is TGTGCCAGCAGTCCTACAGGGGGCGCCGTCTATGGCTACACCTTC.

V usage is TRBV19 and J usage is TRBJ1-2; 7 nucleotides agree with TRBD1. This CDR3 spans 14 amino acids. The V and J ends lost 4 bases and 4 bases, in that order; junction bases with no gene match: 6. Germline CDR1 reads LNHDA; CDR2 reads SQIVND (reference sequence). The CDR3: CASSRGQTSYGYTF. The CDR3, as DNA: TGTGCCAGTAGTAGGGGACAGACGAGCTATGGCTACACCTTC. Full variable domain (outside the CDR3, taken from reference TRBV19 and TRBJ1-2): DGGITQSPKYLFRKEGQNVTLSCEQNLNHDAMYWYRQDPGQGLRLIYYSQIVNDFQKGDIAEGYSVSREKKESFPLTVTSAQKNPTAFYLCASSRGQTSYGYTFGSGTRLTVV.

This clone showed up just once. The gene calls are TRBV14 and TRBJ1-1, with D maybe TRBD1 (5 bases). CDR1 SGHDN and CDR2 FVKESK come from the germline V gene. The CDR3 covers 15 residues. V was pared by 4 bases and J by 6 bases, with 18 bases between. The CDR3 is CASSRWGTALSEAFF. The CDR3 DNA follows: TGTGCCAGCAGCCGGTGGGGGACGGCGTTATCTGAAGCTTTCTTT.

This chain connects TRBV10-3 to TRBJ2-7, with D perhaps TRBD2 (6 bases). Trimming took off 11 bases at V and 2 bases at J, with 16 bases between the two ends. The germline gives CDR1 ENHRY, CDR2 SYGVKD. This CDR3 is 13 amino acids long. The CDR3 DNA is TGTGCCGTTCTGGGACGGGGGACCTACGAGCAGTACTTC. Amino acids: CAVLGRGTYEQYF.

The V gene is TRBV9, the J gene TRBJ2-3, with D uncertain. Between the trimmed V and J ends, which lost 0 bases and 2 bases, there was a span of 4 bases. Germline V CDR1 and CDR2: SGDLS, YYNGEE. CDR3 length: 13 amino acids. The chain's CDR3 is CASSVADTDTQYF. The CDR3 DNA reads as TGTGCCAGCAGCGTAGCCGACACAGATACGCAGTATTTT.

CDR3 nucleotides: TGTGCTAGTTGTTCATCGAACACCGGGGAGCTGTTTTTT. It yields the protein CASCSSNTGELFF. The chain recombines TRBV12-5 with TRBJ2-2; D uncertain. CDR1 and CDR2 from the germline V gene are LGHNT and FRNRAP. The CDR3 is 13 residues long. The germline V and J ends were trimmed by 8 bases and 0 bases, with 7 bases remaining between them.

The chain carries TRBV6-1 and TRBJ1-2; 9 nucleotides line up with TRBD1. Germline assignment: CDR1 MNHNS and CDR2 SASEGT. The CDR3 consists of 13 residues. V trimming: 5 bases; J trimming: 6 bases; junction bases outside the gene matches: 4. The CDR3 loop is CASSPGTGNGYTF. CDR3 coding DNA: TGTGCCAGCAGTCCCGGGACAGGGAATGGCTACACCTTC.

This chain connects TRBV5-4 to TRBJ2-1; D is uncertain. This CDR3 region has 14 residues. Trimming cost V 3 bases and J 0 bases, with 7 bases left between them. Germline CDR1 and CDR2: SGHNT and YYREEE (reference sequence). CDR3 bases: TGTGCCAGCAGCTCCTCTAGCTCCTACAATGAGCAGTTCTTC. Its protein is CASSSSSSYNEQFF.

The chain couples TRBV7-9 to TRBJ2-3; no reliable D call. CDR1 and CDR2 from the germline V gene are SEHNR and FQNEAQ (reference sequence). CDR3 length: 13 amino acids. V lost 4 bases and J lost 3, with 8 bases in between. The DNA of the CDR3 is TGTGCCAGCAGCTCCTCGGTGACAGATACGCAGTATTTT. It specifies CASSSSVTDTQYF.

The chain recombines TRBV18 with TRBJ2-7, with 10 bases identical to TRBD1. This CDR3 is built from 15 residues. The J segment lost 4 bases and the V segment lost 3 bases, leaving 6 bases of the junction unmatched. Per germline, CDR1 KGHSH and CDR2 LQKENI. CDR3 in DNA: TGTGCCAGCTCACCGGGACAGGGGTCTACTTACGAGCAGTACTTC. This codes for CASSPGQGSTYEQYF.

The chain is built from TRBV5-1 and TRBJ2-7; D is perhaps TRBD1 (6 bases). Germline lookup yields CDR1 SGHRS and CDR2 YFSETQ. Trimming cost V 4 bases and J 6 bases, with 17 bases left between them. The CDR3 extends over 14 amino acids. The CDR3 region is CASSTRQAGGEQYF. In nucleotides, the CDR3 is TGCGCCAGCAGCACCCGACAGGCTGGGGGCGAGCAGTACTTC.

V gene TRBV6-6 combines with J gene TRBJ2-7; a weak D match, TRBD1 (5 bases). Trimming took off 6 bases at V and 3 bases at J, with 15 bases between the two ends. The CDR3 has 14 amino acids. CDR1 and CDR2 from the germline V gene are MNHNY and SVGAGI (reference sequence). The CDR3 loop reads CASRSTVGNYEQYF. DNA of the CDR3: TGTGCCAGCAGATCGACAGTAGGGAACTACGAGCAGTACTTC.